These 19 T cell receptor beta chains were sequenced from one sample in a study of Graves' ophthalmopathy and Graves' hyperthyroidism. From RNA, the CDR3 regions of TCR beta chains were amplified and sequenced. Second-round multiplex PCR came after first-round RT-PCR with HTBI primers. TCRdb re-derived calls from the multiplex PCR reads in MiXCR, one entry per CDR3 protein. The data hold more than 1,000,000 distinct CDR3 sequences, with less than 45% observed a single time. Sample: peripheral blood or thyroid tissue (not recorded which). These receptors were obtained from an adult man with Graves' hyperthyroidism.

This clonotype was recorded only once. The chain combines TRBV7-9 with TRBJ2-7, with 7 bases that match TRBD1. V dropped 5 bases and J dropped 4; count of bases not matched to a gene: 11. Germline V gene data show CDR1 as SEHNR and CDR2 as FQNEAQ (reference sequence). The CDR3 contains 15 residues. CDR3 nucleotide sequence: TGTGCCAGCAGCGCCCTCGGGACAGATAATTACGAGCAGTACTTC. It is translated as CASSALGTDNYEQYF.

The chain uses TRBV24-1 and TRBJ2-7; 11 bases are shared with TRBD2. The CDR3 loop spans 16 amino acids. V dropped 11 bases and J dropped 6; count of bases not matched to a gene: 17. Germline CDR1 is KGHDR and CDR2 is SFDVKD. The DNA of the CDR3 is TGTGCCAGCAGCCAAGATAGCGGGAGGGCCCGGCGCGAGCAGTACTTC. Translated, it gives CASSQDSGRARREQYF.

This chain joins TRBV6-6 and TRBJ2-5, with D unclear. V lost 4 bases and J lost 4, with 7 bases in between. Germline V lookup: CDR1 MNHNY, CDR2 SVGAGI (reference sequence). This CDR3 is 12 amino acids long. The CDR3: CASSSPAETQYF. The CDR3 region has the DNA TGTGCCAGCAGTTCCCCCGCAGAGACCCAGTACTTC.

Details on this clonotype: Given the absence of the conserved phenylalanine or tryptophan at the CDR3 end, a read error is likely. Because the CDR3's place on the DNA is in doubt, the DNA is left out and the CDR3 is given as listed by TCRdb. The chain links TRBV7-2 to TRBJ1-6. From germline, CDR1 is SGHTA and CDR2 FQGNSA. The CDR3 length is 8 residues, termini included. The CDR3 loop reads CASSLANS.

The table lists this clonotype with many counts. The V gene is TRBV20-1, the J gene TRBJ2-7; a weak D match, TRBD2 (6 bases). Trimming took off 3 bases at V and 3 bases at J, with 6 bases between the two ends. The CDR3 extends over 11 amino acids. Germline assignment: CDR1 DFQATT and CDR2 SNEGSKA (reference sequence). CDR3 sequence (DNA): TGCAGTGCTAGCGGGGGCTACGAGCAGTACTTC. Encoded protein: CSASGGYEQYF.

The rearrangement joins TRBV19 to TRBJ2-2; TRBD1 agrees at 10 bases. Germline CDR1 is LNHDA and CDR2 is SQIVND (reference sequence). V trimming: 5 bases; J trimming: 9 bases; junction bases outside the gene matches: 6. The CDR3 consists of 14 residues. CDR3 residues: CASSSGTGARELFF. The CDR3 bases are TGTGCCAGTAGTTCCGGGACAGGGGCCAGGGAGCTGTTTTTT.

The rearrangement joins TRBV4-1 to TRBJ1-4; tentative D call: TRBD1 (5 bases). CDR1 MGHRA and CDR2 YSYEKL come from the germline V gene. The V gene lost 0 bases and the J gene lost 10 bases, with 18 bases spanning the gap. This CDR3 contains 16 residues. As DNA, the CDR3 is TGCGCCAGCAGCCAAGATTGGGACGCCAGGGATGGAAAACTGTTTTTT. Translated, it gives CASSQDWDARDGKLFF.

In nucleotides, the CDR3 is TGTGCCAGCAGTTACAGGATGAGGTGGGAAAAACTGTTTTTT. As protein: CASSYRMRWEKLFF. The V gene is TRBV6-5, the J gene TRBJ1-4; no clear D. The CDR3 runs 14 residues. V lost 2 bases to trimming and J lost 8 bases, with 12 bases between them. Germline V CDR1 and CDR2: MNHEY, SVGAGI.

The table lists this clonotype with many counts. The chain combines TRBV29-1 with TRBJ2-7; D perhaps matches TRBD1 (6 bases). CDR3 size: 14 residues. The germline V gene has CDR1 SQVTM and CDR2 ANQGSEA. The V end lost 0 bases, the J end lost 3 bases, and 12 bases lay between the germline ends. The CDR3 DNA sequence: TGCAGCGTTGAAGACCACAGGGAGAACTACGAGCAGTACTTC. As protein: CSVEDHRENYEQYF.

As DNA, the CDR3 is TGTGCCAGTAGTAGTCGGATTCTCATGAGGACTAGCGGGACCCCGCGGGGGGAGCAGTACTTC. Its translation: CASSSRILMRTSGTPRGEQYF. The chain links TRBV19 to TRBJ2-7, with 12 bases aligning to TRBD2. This CDR3 is built from 21 residues. V shed 4 bases, J shed 7 bases, and the junction held 26 bases outside the gene matches. Germline V lookup: CDR1 LNHDA, CDR2 SQIVND (reference sequence).

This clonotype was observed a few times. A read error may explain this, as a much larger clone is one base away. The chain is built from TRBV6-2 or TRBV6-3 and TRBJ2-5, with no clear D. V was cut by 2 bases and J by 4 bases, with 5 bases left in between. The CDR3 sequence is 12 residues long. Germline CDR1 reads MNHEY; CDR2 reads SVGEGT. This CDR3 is CASSYDGETQYF. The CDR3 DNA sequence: TGTGCCAGCAGTTACGATGGAGAGACCCAGTACTTC.

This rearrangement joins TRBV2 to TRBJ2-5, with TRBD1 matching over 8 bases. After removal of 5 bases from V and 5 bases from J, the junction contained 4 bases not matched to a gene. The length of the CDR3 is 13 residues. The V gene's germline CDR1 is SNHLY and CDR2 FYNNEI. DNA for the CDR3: TGTGCCAGCAGTACCAGGGGGCTGGAGACCCAGTACTTC. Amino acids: CASSTRGLETQYF.

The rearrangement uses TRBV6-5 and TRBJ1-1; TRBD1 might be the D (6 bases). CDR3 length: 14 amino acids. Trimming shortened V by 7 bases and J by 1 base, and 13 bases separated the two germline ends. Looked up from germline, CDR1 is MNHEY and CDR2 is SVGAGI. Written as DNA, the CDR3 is TGTGCCAGCACCTACCGGGGGCAGAACACTGAAGCTTTCTTT. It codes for CASTYRGQNTEAFF.

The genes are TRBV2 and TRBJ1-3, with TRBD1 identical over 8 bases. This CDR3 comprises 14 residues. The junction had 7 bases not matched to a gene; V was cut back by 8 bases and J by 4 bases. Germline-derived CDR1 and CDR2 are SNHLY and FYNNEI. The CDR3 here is CASPQGVAGNTIYF. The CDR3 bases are TGTGCCAGCCCACAGGGGGTGGCAGGAAACACCATATATTTT.

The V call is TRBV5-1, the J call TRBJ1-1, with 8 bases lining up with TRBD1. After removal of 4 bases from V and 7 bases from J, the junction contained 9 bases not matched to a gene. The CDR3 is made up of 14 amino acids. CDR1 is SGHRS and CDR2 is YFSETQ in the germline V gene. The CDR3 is CASSTGGGQSEAFF. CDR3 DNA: TGCGCCAGCAGCACAGGGGGGGGGCAGAGTGAAGCTTTCTTT.

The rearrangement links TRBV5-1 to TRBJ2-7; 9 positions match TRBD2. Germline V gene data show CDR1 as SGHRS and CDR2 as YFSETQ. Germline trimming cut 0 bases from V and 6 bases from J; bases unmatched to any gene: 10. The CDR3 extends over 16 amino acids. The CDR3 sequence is CASSLVASGTRTEQYF. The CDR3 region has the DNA TGCGCCAGCAGCTTGGTTGCTAGCGGGACGCGGACCGAGCAGTACTTC.

CDR3 nucleotide sequence: TGTGCCACCAGCAGGGAGGGACAGCCGAATCAGCCCCAGCATTTT. Residues: CATSREGQPNQPQHF. V is TRBV15 and J is TRBJ1-5; 7 nucleotides align to TRBD1. From germline, CDR1 is LNHNV and CDR2 YYDKDF (reference sequence). V lost 3 bases, J lost 4 bases, and 6 bases stayed unmatched. This CDR3 contains 15 residues.

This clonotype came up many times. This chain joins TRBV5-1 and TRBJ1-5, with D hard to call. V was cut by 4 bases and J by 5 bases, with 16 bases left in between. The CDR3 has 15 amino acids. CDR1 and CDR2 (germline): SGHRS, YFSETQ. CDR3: CASSPSSSLDQPQHF. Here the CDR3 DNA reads TGCGCCAGCAGCCCGAGTTCGAGCCTAGATCAGCCCCAGCATTTT.

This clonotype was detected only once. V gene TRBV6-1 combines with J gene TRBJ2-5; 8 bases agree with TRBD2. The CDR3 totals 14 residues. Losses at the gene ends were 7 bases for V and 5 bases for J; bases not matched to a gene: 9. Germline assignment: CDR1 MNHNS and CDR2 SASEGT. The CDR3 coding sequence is TGTGCCAGCATATCCGGGGGGGGTGGGGAGACCCAGTACTTC. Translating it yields CASISGGGGETQYF.